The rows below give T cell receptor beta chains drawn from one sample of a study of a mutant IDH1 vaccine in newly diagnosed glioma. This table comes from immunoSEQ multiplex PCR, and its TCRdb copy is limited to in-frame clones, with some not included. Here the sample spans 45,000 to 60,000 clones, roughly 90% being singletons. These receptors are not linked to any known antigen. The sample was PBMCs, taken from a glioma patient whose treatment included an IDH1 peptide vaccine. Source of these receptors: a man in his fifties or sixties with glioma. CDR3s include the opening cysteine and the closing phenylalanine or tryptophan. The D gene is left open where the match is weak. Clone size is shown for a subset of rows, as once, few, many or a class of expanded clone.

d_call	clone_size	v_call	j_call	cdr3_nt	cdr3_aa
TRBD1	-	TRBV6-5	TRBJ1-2	TGTGCCAGCAGTACCCCGACAGGGGGCAGCTATGGCTACACCTTC	CASSTPTGGSYGYTF
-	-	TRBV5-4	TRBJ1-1	TGTGCCAGCAGCTTGGAAAGGGGCACTGAAGCTTTCTTT	CASSLERGTEAFF
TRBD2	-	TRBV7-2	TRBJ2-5	TGTGCCAGCAGCCCTCTGGCCAGCGGGAGGGCAAGGGAGACCCAGTACTTC	CASSPLASGRARETQYF
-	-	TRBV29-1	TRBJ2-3	TGCAGCGTTGAAGGGCACAGTCACACAGATACGCAGTATTTT	CSVEGHSHTDTQYF
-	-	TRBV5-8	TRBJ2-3	TGTGCCAGCAGCTTTGGAGGAGATACGCAGTATTTT	CASSFGGDTQYF
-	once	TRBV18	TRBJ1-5	TGTGCCAGCTCACGAAGGGGGGTCAATCAGCCCCAGCATTTT	CASSRRGVNQPQHF
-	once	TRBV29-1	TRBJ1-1	TGCAGCGTTGCCGGTAAGACCGGTGAGGACACTGAAGCTTTCTTT	CSVAGKTGEDTEAFF
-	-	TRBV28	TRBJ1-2	TGTGCCAGCAGTTTAATGGGGCTCGGGTATGGCTACACCTTC	CASSLMGLGYGYTF
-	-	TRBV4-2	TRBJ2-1	TGTGCCAGCAGCCAAGTGCCGGATGAGCAGTTCTTC	CASSQVPDEQFF
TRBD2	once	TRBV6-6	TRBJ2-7	TGTGCCAGCAGTGGGGGGGGGACTATCTACGAGCAGTACTTC	CASSGGGTIYEQYF
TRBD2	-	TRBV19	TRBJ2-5	TGTGCCAGTAGCCGCCGCCCGACTAGCGGGAAGAGGGAGACCCAGTACTTC	CASSRRPTSGKRETQYF
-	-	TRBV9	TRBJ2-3	TGTGCCAGCAGCTTTTTATCTAGCACAGATACGCAGTATTTT	CASSFLSSTDTQYF
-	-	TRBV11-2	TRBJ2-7	TGTGCCAGCAGCCAACCACGCCGGGGAGTTTACGAGCAGTACTTC	CASSQPRRGVYEQYF
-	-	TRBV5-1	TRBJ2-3	TGCGCCAGCAGCTTGGTGGGTAGAACTAGCACAGATACGCAGTATTTT	CASSLVGRTSTDTQYF
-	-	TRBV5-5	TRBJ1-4	TGTGCCAGCAGCTCGTCGGGAGTCAATGAAAAACTGTTTTTT	CASSSSGVNEKLFF
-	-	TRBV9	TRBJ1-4	TGTGCCAGCCATAGCGGTACAAATCTTGAAAAACTGTTTTTT	CASHSGTNLEKLFF
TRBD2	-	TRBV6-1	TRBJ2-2	TGTGCCAGCAGTGAAGGGACTAGCGACACCGGGGAGCTGTTTTTT	CASSEGTSDTGELFF
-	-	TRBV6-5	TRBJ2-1	TGTGCCAGCGGGACCCTCCCCGGTGAGCAGTTCTTC	CASGTLPGEQFF
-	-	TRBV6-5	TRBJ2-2	TGTGCCAGCAGTTACCGTCCACAAGGGAACACCGGGGAGCTGTTTTTT	CASSYRPQGNTGELFF
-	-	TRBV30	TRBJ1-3	TGTGCCTGGAGGTCCCTTACCAGTCGCTCTGGAAACACCATATATTTT	CAWRSLTSRSGNTIYF
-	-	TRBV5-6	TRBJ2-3	TGTGCCAGCAGCTTGTTAGGGAACAATGGGGATACGCAGTATTTT	CASSLLGNNGDTQYF
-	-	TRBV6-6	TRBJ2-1	TGTGCCAGCAGTCCTGGTGTATACAATGAGCAGTTCTTC	CASSPGVYNEQFF
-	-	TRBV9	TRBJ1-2	TGTGCCAGCAGCTCTCAGGGAGCCCCCTATGGCTACACCTTC	CASSSQGAPYGYTF
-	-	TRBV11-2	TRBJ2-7	TGTGCCAGCAGCCCCGGGACATTATCCTACGAGCAGTACTTC	CASSPGTLSYEQYF
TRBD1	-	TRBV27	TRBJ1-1	TGTGCCAGCAGTTTCCTCATTCCGGGACAGTTGAACACTGAAGCTTTCTTT	CASSFLIPGQLNTEAFF
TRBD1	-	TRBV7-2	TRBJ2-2	TGTGCCAGCAGAGGCGACAGGGCAGTCGGGGAGCTGTTTTTT	CASRGDRAVGELFF
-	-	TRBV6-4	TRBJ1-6	TGTGCCAGCAGTGACCGGGAGTATTCACCCCTCCACTTT	CASSDREYSPLHF
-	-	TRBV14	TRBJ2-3	TGTGCCAGCAGCCGCAGGTTTTCAGATACGCAGTATTTT	CASSRRFSDTQYF
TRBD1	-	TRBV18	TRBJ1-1	TGTGCCAGCTCCGACAGGGGGTCTACTGAAGCTTTCTTT	CASSDRGSTEAFF
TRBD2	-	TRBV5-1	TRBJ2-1	TGCGCCAGCAGCTCTCTAGCGGGAGGCCACAATGAGCAGTTCTTC	CASSSLAGGHNEQFF
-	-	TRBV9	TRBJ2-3	TGTGCCAGCAGCGTAGTCGGGACAGATACGCAGTATTTT	CASSVVGTDTQYF
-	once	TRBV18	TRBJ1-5	TGTGCCAGCTCACCATTGGCACGACGGGGAGGGAATCAGCCCCAGCATTTT	CASSPLARRGGNQPQHF
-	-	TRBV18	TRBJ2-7	TGTGCCAGCTCAGCCGATAGGGGCGGCAACGAGCAGTACTTC	CASSADRGGNEQYF
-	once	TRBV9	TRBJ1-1	TGTGCCAGCAGCGTAGAGTGGGGAAACACTGAAGCTTTCTTT	CASSVEWGNTEAFF
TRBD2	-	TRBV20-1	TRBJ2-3	TGCAGGGGACTAGCGGTAGATACGCAGTATTTT	CRGLAVDTQYF
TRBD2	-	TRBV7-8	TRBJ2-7	TGTGCCAGCAGCTTAGGCGGGGGGAGGGGCAGAAAGGGATTTACCTACGAGCAGTACTTC	CASSLGGGRGRKGFTYEQYF
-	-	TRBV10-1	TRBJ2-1	TGCGCCAGCAGTGATCCAAGGAGGGCCTCCAATGAGCAGTTCTTC	CASSDPRRASNEQFF
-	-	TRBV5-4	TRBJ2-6	TGTGCCAGCAGCCGGAACTATGCCGGGTCTGGGGCCAACGTCCTGACTTTC	CASSRNYAGSGANVLTF
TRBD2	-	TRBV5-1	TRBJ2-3	TGCGCCAGCAGCTTGGTGGGTAGCGGGATCTCAGATACGCAGTATTTT	CASSLVGSGISDTQYF
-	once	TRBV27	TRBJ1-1	TGTGCCAGCAGTTCACCCCTAGGAGACGCAAACACTGAAGCTTTCTTT	CASSSPLGDANTEAFF
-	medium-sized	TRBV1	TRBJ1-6	TGCACCAGCAGCCAAGATCGGTTTAATTCACCCCTCCACTTT	CTSSQDRFNSPLHF
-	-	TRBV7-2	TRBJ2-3	TGTGCCAGCAGCTTAGCGGCAAGCGCCGATACGCAGTATTTT	CASSLAASADTQYF
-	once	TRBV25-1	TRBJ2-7	TGTGCCAGCAGTGAGCCAGGACAGATCTACGAGCAGTACTTC	CASSEPGQIYEQYF
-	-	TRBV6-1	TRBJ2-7	TGTGCCAGCAGTGACAGGGCCTACGAGCAGTACTTC	CASSDRAYEQYF
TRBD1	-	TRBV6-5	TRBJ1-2	TGTGCCAGCAGTCGACGGACAGGGTCTAACTATGGCTACACCTTC	CASSRRTGSNYGYTF
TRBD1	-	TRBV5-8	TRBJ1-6	TGTGCCAGCAGCTCCACTTTTGGACAGGGGAATTCACCCCTCCACTTT	CASSSTFGQGNSPLHF
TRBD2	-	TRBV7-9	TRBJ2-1	TGTGCCAGCAGCTTAGGACTAGCGGGGGGGCCAGGGGATAATGAGCAGTTCTTC	CASSLGLAGGPGDNEQFF
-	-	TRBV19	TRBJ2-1	TGTGCCAGTAGTATAGAAGGGGTCGGGTCCGATGAGCAGTTCTTC	CASSIEGVGSDEQFF
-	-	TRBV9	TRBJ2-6	TGTGCCAGCAGCGTTTCGGGGACTGGGGCCAACGTCCTGACTTTC	CASSVSGTGANVLTF
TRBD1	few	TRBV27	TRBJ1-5	TGTGCCAGCAGTGCGGGACAGGGGGGCAATCAGCCCCAGCATTTT	CASSAGQGGNQPQHF
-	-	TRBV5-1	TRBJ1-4	TGCGCCAGCAGCTCCACCCCAGCCGAAAAACTGTTTTTT	CASSSTPAEKLFF
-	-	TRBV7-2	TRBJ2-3	TGTGCCAGCAGCCCATCGGGGCGGGGTGGCACAGATACGCAGTATTTT	CASSPSGRGGTDTQYF